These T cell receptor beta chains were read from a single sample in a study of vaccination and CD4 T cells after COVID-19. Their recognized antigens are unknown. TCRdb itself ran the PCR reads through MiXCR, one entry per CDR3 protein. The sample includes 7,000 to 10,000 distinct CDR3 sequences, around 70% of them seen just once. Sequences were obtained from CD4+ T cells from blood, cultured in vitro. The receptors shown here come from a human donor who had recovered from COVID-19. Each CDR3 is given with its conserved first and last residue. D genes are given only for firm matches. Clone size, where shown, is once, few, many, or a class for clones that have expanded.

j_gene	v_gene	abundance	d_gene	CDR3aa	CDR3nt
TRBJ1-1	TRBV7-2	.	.	CASSYRSRALSEAFF	TGTGCCAGCAGCTACAGGAGCAGGGCGCTCTCTGAAGCTTTCTTT
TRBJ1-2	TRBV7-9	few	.	CASSLAGGNYGYTF	TGTGCCAGCAGCTTAGCGGGTGGGAACTATGGCTACACCTTC
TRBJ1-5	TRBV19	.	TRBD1	CASSIAGTGYQPQHF	TGTGCCAGTAGTATCGCCGGGACAGGGTATCAGCCCCAGCATTTT
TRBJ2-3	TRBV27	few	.	CASSLQQGDTQYF	TGTGCCAGCAGCCTTCAACAGGGAGATACGCAGTATTTT
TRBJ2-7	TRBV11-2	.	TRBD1	CASSPDRDPWEQYF	TGTGCCAGCAGCCCGGACAGGGACCCTTGGGAGCAGTACTTC
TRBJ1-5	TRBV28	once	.	CASTTPTGRTQHF	TGTGCCAGCACCACGCCCACAGGGAGGACCCAGCATTTT
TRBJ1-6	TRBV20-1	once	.	CSARDPAGKVYNSPLHF	TGCAGTGCTAGAGATCCGGCGGGGAAAGTATACAATTCACCCCTCCACTTT
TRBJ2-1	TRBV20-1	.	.	CSARLRGALRNEQFF	TGCAGTGCTAGACTTCGGGGGGCATTGAGGAATGAGCAGTTCTTC
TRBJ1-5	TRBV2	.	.	CASSGGRNVQPQHF	TGTGCCAGCAGTGGGGGCAGGAATGTTCAGCCCCAGCATTTT
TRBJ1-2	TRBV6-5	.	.	CASSYGVGVSHGYTF	TGTGCCAGCAGTTACGGGGTTGGGGTCTCCCATGGCTACACCTTC
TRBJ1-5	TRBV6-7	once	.	CASSYSPRQAGQPQHF	TGTGCCAGCAGTTACTCCCCGCGTCAGGCGGGTCAGCCCCAGCATTTT
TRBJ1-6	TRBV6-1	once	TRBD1	CASSPQAGQGANSPLHF	TGTGCCAGCAGCCCCCAGGCCGGACAGGGGGCCAATTCACCCCTCCACTTT
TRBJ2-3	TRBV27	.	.	CASSLGPGLSTDTQYF	TGTGCCAGCAGTTTAGGGCCGGGACTGAGCACAGATACGCAGTATTTT
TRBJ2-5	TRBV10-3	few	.	CAISESRQKQETQYF	TGTGCCATCAGTGAGTCGCGGCAGAAACAAGAGACCCAGTACTTC
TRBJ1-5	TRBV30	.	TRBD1	CAWSQGTENQPQHF	TGTGCCTGGAGTCAGGGGACAGAGAATCAGCCCCAGCATTTT
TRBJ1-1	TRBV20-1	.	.	CSARQGLGNTEAFF	TGCAGTGCCCGGCAGGGCCTTGGGAACACTGAAGCTTTCTTT
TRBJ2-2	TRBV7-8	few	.	CASSTTYTGELFF	TGTGCCAGCAGCACTACGTACACCGGGGAGCTGTTTTTT
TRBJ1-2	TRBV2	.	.	CASNTRTGEVFGYTF	TGTGCCAGCAATACCCGGACTGGGGAAGTTTTTGGCTACACCTTC
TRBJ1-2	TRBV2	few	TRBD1	CASSPERQGLGYTF	TGTGCCAGCAGTCCGGAACGACAGGGTTTGGGCTACACCTTC
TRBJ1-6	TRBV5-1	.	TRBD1	CASSEEGQGGSPLHF	TGCGCCAGCAGCGAAGAGGGACAGGGAGGATCACCCCTCCACTTT
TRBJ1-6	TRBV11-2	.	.	CASGGSLNSPLHF	TGTGCCTCGGGGGGGTCCCTCAATTCACCCCTCCACTTT
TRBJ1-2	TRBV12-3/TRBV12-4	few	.	CASSLGPGGEGYTF	TGTGCCAGCAGTTTAGGTCCCGGCGGGGAAGGCTACACCTTC
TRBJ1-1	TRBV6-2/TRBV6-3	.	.	CACFGLRGTEAFF	TGTGCGTGTTTTGGGCTGCGGGGCACTGAAGCTTTCTTT
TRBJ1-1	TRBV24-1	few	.	CATTKGGSNTEAFF	TGTGCCACCACCAAAGGGGGATCTAACACTGAAGCTTTCTTT
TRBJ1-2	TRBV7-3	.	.	CASSLDDRTPITF	TGTGCCAGCAGCTTAGATGACAGGACCCCTATCACCTTC
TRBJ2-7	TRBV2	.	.	CASSASLRTYEQYF	TGTGCCAGCAGTGCCAGCCTTAGGACCTACGAGCAGTACTTC
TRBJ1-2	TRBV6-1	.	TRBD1	CASRRQGALNYGYTF	TGTGCCAGCAGACGACAGGGGGCTTTAAACTATGGCTACACCTTC
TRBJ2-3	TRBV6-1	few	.	CASRGKGTDTQYF	TGTGCCAGCCGGGGGAAGGGCACAGATACGCAGTATTTT
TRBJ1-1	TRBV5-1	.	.	CASSSPNTIEAFF	TGCGCCAGCAGCTCCCCTAATACGATTGAAGCTTTCTTT
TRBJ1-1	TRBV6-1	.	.	CASSGGGTLSEAFF	TGTGCCAGCAGCGGGGGCGGGACACTCTCTGAAGCTTTCTTT
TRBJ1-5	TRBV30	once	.	CAWSGPASNQPQHF	TGTGCCTGGAGTGGTCCGGCATCCAATCAGCCCCAGCATTTT
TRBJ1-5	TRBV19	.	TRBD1	CASSRLRTGFNQPQHF	TGTGCCAGTAGCCGCCTTCGGACAGGTTTCAATCAGCCCCAGCATTTT
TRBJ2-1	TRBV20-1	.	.	CSAAVSGVSYNEQFF	TGCAGTGCTGCCGTCTCGGGGGTATCCTACAATGAGCAGTTCTTC
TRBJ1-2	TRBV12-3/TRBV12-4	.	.	CASNPAAGNYGYTF	TGTGCCAGCAACCCAGCGGCCGGTAACTATGGCTACACCTTC
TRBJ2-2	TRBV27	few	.	CASRLNRGGELFF	TGTGCCAGCAGGCTGAACCGGGGGGGGGAGCTGTTTTTT
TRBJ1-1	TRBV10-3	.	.	CAIKVMANTEAFF	TGTGCCATCAAGGTGATGGCTAACACTGAAGCTTTCTTT
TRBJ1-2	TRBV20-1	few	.	CSASGGLRGYTF	TGCAGTGCTAGTGGGGGGCTGAGGGGCTACACCTTC
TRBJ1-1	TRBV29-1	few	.	CSVKSVGTEAFF	TGCAGCGTTAAGTCGGTGGGCACTGAAGCTTTCTTT
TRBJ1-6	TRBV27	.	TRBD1	CASSTGEFSPLHF	TGTGCCAGCAGTACAGGGGAATTTTCACCCCTCCACTTT
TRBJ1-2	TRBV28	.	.	CATLWGGVRGYTF	TGTGCCACCCTTTGGGGGGGAGTGCGTGGCTACACCTTC
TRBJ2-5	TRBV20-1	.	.	CSARDPGGREETQYF	TGCAGTGCTAGAGATCCAGGGGGGCGCGAAGAGACCCAGTACTTC
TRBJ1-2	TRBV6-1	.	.	CAGGRASGYTF	TGTGCCGGCGGCCGGGCCTCAGGGTACACCTTC
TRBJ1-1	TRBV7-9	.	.	CASSLRGGTVSAEAFF	TGTGCCAGCAGCTTAAGAGGAGGTACCGTGAGCGCTGAAGCTTTCTTT
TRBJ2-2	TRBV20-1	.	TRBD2	CSVFAGAGELFF	TGCAGTGTGTTCGCGGGGGCCGGGGAGCTGTTTTTT
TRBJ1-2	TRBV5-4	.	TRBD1	CASSLQGGNYGYTF	TGTGCCAGCAGCTTACAGGGGGGGAACTATGGCTACACCTTC
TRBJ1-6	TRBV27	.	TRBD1	CASRFSGTGNSPLHF	TGTGCCAGCAGATTCTCCGGGACAGGGAATTCACCCCTCCACTTT
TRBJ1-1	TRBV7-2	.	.	CASSLDRETEAFF	TGTGCCAGCAGCTTAGATAGGGAGACTGAAGCTTTCTTT
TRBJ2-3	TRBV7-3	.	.	CASSPNRDETDTQYF	TGTGCCAGCAGCCCGAACAGGGATGAGACAGATACGCAGTATTTT
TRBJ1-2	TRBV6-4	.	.	CASSDSPNYGYTF	TGTGCCAGCAGTGACAGCCCTAACTATGGCTACACCTTC
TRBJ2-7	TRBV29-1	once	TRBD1	CSVLGQGAYEQYF	TGCAGCGTGCTAGGACAGGGGGCCTACGAGCAGTACTTC